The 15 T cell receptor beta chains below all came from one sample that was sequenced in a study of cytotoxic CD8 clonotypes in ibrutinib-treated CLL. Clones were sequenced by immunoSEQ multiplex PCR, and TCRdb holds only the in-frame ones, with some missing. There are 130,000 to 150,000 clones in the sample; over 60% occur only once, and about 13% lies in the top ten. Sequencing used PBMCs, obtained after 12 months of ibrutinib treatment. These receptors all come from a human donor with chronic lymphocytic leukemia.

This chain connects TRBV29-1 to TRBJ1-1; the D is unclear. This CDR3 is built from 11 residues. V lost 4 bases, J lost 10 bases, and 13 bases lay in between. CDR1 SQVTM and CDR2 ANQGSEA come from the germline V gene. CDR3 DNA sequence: TGCAGCGTTGGGGGTGGCTTGGGAGCTTTCTTT. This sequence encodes CSVGGGLGAFF.

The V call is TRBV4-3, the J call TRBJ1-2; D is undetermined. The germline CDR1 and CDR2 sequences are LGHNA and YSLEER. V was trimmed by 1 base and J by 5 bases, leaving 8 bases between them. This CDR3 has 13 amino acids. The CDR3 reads CASSQVGRYGYTF. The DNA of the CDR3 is TGCGCCAGCAGCCAAGTAGGCAGATATGGCTACACCTTC.

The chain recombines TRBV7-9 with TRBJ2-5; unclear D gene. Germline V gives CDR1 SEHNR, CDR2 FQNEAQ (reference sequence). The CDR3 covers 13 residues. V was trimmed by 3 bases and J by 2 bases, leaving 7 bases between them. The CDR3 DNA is TGTGCCAGCAGCTTTGGACGTCAAGAGACCCAGTACTTC. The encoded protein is CASSFGRQETQYF.

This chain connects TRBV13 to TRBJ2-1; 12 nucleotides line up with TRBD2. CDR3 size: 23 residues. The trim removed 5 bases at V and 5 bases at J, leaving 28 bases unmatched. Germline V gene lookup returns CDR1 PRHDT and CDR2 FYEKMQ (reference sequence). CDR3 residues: CASSRLMKISGTGLAGPNNEQFF. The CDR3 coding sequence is TGTGCCAGCAGCCGGCTTATGAAGATATCCGGGACAGGACTAGCGGGACCCAACAATGAGCAGTTCTTC.

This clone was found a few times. Here the CDR3 reads CASSLAPDQPQHF. In DNA form, the CDR3 reads TGCGCCAGCAGCTTGGCCCCCGATCAGCCCCAGCATTTT. The chain carries TRBV5-1 and TRBJ1-5; D is unclear. Germline CDR1 and CDR2: SGHRS and YFSETQ. CDR3 length: 13 amino acids. Trimming cost V 0 bases and J 5 bases, with 6 bases left between them.

The CDR3 here is CASTLQGDSYEQYF. CDR3 coding DNA: TGCGCCAGCACCTTACAGGGGGACTCCTACGAGCAGTACTTC. The chain carries TRBV5-1 and TRBJ2-7; 8 positions agree with TRBD1. V was clipped by 6 bases and J by 0 bases; unmatched bases: 5. Germline assignment: CDR1 SGHRS and CDR2 YFSETQ. The CDR3 sequence is 14 residues long.

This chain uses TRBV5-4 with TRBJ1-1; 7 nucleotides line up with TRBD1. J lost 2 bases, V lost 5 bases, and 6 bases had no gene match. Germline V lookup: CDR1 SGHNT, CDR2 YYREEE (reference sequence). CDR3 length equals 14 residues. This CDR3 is CASRHRGENTEAFF. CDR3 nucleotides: TGTGCCAGCAGACACAGGGGTGAAAACACTGAAGCTTTCTTT.

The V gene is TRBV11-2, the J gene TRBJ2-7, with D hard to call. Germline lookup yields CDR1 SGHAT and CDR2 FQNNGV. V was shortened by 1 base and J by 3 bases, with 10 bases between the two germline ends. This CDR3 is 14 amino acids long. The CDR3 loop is CASSLASTDYEQYF. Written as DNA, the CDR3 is TGTGCCAGCAGCTTAGCCTCGACGGACTACGAGCAGTACTTC.

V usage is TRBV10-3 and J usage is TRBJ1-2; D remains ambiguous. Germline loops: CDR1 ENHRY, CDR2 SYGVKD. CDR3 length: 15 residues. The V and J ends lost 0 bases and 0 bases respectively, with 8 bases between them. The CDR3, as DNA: TGTGCCATCAGTGAGTCTGGGCAGGCTAACTATGGCTACACCTTC. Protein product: CAISESGQANYGYTF.

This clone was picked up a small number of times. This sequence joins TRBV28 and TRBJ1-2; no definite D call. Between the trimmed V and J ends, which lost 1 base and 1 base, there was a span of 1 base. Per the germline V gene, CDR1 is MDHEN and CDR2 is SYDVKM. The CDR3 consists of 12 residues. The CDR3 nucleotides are TGTGCCAGCAGTTTATATAACTATGGCTACACCTTC. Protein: CASSLYNYGYTF.

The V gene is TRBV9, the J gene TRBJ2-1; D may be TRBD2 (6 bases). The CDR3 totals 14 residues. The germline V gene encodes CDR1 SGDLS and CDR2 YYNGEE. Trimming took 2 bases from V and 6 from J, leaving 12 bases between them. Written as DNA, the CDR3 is TGTGCCAGCAGCGTTACTAGCATCCTCAATGAGCAGTTCTTC. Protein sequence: CASSVTSILNEQFF.

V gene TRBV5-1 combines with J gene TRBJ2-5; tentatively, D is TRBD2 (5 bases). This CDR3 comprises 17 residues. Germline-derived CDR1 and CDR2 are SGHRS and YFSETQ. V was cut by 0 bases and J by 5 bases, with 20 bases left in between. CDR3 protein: CASSLGTSLRVGETQYF. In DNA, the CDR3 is TGCGCCAGCAGCTTGGGAACTAGTTTAAGGGTAGGGGAGACCCAGTACTTC.

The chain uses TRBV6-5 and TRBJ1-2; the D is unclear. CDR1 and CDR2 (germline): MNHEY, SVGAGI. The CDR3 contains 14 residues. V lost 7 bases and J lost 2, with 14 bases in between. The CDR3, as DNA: TGTGCCAGCAAACCTAGGACGGCGAACTATGGCTACACCTTC. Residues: CASKPRTANYGYTF.

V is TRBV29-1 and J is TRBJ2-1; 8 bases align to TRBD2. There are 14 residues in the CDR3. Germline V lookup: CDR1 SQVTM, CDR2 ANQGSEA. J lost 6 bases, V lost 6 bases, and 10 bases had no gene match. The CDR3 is CSVSPAGDLNEQFF. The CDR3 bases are TGCAGCGTCTCCCCAGCGGGGGACCTCAATGAGCAGTTCTTC.

The DNA for the CDR3 is TGTGCCAGCAGCTTAGATTTAGCGGGAGGTCACGAGCAGTACTTC. Protein product: CASSLDLAGGHEQYF. The chain links TRBV11-2 to TRBJ2-7; 10 bases map to TRBD2. Trimming removed 0 bases from V and 5 bases from J; junction bases left unmatched: 4. The length of the CDR3 is 15 residues. Germline CDR1 reads SGHAT; CDR2 reads FQNNGV.